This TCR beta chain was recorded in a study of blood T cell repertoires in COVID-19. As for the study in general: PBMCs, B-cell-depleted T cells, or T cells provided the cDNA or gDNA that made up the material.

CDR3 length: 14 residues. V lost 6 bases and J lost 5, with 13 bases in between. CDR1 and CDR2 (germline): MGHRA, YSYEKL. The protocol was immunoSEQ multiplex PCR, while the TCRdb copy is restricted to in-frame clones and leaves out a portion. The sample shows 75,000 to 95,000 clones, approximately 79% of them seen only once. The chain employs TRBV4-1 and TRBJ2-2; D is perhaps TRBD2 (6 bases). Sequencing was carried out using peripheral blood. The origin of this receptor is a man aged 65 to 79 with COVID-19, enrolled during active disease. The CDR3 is CASSLTAGTGELFF. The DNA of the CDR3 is TGCGCCAGCAGTCTCACGGCGGGGACCGGGGAGCTGTTTTTT.